A single sample is the source of the 6 T cell receptor beta chains below, sequenced in a study of shared clonotypes between healthy human individuals. Naive CD8 cells lacked CD45RO and underwent positive selection for CCR7, leaving out terminally differentiated effector memory CD45RA+ cells. Profiling relied on immunoSEQ multiplex PCR, and the TCRdb table lists in-frame clones only, not all of them. The sample records about 2.1 million clones, approximately 94% being singletons. Sample: naive CD8+ T cells from PBMCs. The receptors were sampled from a man aged 18 to 30 in good health. Some clones in this sample may be carry-over from other donors' samples.

Points on this clone: Distinct nucleotide sequences in the sample also encode this CDR3. This rearrangement joins TRBV19 to TRBJ1-1; 9 positions agree with TRBD1. V dropped 3 bases and J dropped 3; count of bases not matched to a gene: 5. The CDR3 has 15 residues. Germline lookup yields CDR1 LNHDA and CDR2 SQIVND (reference sequence). CDR3 sequence reads: CASSMGQGTYTEAFF. The CDR3 DNA reads TGTGCCAGTAGTATGGGACAGGGTACGTACACTGAAGCTTTCTTT.

This clone showed up just once. This sample includes further DNA sequences coding for the same CDR3. The gene calls are TRBV15 and TRBJ2-7; D gene unclear. The germline CDR1 and CDR2 sequences are LNHNV and YYDKDF (reference sequence). This CDR3 is 12 amino acids long. Trimming removed 0 bases from V and 6 bases from J, with 6 bases in between. In DNA, the CDR3 is TGTGCCACCAGCAGAGATCGCGTCGAGCAGTACTTC. Its protein is CATSRDRVEQYF.

The chain joins TRBV28 to TRBJ2-1, with 7 bases that match TRBD2. The V segment lost 7 bases and the J segment 0 bases; nucleotides outside the gene matches: 3. The CDR3 is made up of 14 amino acids. From germline, CDR1 is MDHEN and CDR2 SYDVKM. CDR3 sequence: CASMRGSSYNEQFF. CDR3 bases: TGTGCCAGCATGCGCGGGAGCTCCTACAATGAGCAGTTCTTC.

The chain combines TRBV4-3 with TRBJ1-4; a possible D gene is TRBD1 (5 bases). V was trimmed by 3 bases and J by 2 bases, leaving 7 bases between them. CDR3 size: 14 residues. Germline V CDR1 and CDR2: LGHNA, YSLEER. The CDR3 DNA reads as TGCGCCAGCAGCCACAGGGTGACTAATGAAAAACTGTTTTTT. It is translated as CASSHRVTNEKLFF.

This chain's CDR3 is CASSVGGTGGKYEQFF. DNA of the CDR3: TGTGCCAGCAGCGTAGGAGGGACAGGGGGCAAGTATGAGCAGTTCTTC. This chain connects TRBV9 to TRBJ2-1, with 12 bases aligning to TRBD1. CDR3 size: 16 residues. Germline V CDR1 and CDR2: SGDLS, YYNGEE. Trimming took 0 bases from V and 8 from J; bases not matched to a gene: 6.

This rearrangement joins TRBV27 to TRBJ2-1, with D maybe TRBD2 (7 bases). V lost 3 bases to trimming and J lost 6 bases, with 12 bases between them. The CDR3 totals 14 residues. CDR1 and CDR2 from the germline V gene are MNHEY and SMNVEV (reference sequence). The CDR3 loop is CASSFVGGGNEQFF. Here the CDR3 DNA reads TGTGCCAGCAGTTTTGTGGGAGGGGGCAATGAGCAGTTCTTC.